The next 22 T cell receptor beta chains were all read from a single sample in a study of identical twins. TCRdb called the 5' RACE reads again in MiXCR, with one record for every CDR3 protein. The table shows 200,000 to 250,000 distinct CDR3 sequences, with approximately 7% occurring only once. The sample was also linked to a second study, of yellow fever vaccine responses in identical twins.

The sample consisted of memory (CD45RO+) T cells sorted from blood. These receptors all stem from a young woman in good health.

This clonotype was recorded many times. The V and J genes are TRBV7-2 and TRBJ1-1; D gene unclear. The V end was cut by 1 base, the J end by 2 bases, with 11 bases between. Germline loops: CDR1 SGHTA, CDR2 FQGNSA. The CDR3 covers 15 residues. CDR3 sequence reads: CASSLVGPTNTEAFF. The CDR3 DNA reads as TGTGCCAGCAGCTTAGTTGGGCCTACTAACACTGAAGCTTTCTTT.

This clonotype was observed at least ten times. The CDR3 region has the DNA TGTGCCACCAGTGATTCTACGGGGACCACAGATACGCAGTATTTT. It is translated as CATSDSTGTTDTQYF. The V and J genes are TRBV24-1 and TRBJ2-3; D could derive from TRBD1 or TRBD2 (5 bases each). Germline values: CDR1 KGHDR, CDR2 SFDVKD. This CDR3 contains 15 residues. With 2 bases removed from V and 2 bases from J, the gap between germline ends came to 10 bases.

This clonotype came up many times. This chain uses TRBV6-1 with TRBJ1-5; D not resolved. The V gene's germline CDR1 is MNHNS and CDR2 SASEGT. The V and J ends lost 1 base and 6 bases respectively, with 1 base between them. The CDR3 loop spans 11 amino acids. For the CDR3, the DNA is TGTGCCAGCAGTGAAGGTCAGCCCCAGCATTTT. This gives the protein CASSEGQPQHF.

This clonotype was found a few times. This chain joins TRBV20-1 and TRBJ2-3; no clear D. This CDR3 comprises 12 residues. V lost 2 bases and J 10 bases, leaving 13 bases between the germline ends. CDR1 is DFQATT, CDR2 SNEGSKA, per germline (reference sequence). The CDR3 DNA reads as TGCAGTGCTAGACCTGGATCAATGGCGCAGTATTTT. Its protein product is CSARPGSMAQYF.

This clonotype was counted at least ten times. V gene TRBV5-1 combines with J gene TRBJ2-3; unclear D gene. The CDR3 is 13 amino acids. The V end lost 0 bases, the J end lost 5 bases, and 7 bases lay between the germline ends. The germline V gene has CDR1 SGHRS and CDR2 YFSETQ. The CDR3: CASSLAQKDTQYF. The CDR3 DNA reads as TGCGCCAGCAGCTTGGCCCAGAAAGATACGCAGTATTTT.

This clonotype was counted only a few times. V is TRBV28 and J is TRBJ1-1, with D unresolved. CDR1 is MDHEN, CDR2 SYDVKM, per germline. The CDR3 sequence is 17 residues long. The V end was cut by 5 bases, the J end by 4 bases, with 23 bases between. As DNA, the CDR3 is TGTGCCAGCAGTGGGCATGAGGCAAGAAGGGCGGTCACTGAAGCTTTCTTT. It is translated as CASSGHEARRAVTEAFF.

This clonotype has more than one count but fewer than ten. The chain joins TRBV12-3 or TRBV12-4 to TRBJ2-1, with TRBD2 identical over 10 bases. The CDR3 extends over 15 amino acids. V shed 3 bases, J shed 8 bases, and the junction held 7 bases outside the gene matches. The DNA of the CDR3 is TGTGCCAGCAGTTTCAGCGGGGGGGCCCAGTATGAGCAGTTCTTC. It encodes CASSFSGGAQYEQFF.

In its sample, this clonotype was seen a few times. This sequence joins TRBV18 and TRBJ2-1; 13 bases map to TRBD2. The CDR3 runs 18 residues. The germline V gene encodes CDR1 KGHSH and CDR2 LQKENI. J was trimmed by 7 bases and V by 0 bases; bases with no gene match: 9. CDR3: CASSPPRELAGGTNEQFF. The CDR3 bases are TGTGCCAGCTCACCACCGAGGGAACTAGCGGGAGGGACAAATGAGCAGTTCTTC.

This chain links TRBV7-8 with TRBJ2-2, with 10 bases lining up with TRBD2. Germline-derived CDR1 and CDR2 are SGHVS and FQNEAQ. V was clipped by 2 bases and J by 6 bases; unmatched bases: 12. This CDR3 contains 18 residues. The CDR3 bases are TGTGCCAGCAGCTTAAGTCACGGGACTAGCGTAGGCCCCGGGGAGCTGTTTTTT. Translating it yields CASSLSHGTSVGPGELFF.

This clonotype was seen ten or more times. The V gene is TRBV10-3, the J gene TRBJ2-5; possible D gene TRBD2, 6 bases. CDR3 length: 16 residues. Trimming cost V 6 bases and J 5 bases, with 22 bases left between them. Germline V gene sequence: CDR1 ENHRY, CDR2 SYGVKD. This chain's CDR3 is CAIRSSTGGGAETQYF. CDR3 nucleotide sequence: TGTGCCATCAGATCAAGCACTGGGGGAGGAGCGGAGACCCAGTACTTC.

The V call is TRBV20-1, the J call TRBJ2-3; TRBD2 aligns across 10 bases. The CDR3 totals 15 residues. Germline CDR1 is DFQATT and CDR2 is SNEGSKA (reference sequence). V lost 4 bases, J lost 2 bases, and 6 bases stayed unmatched. CDR3 sequence: CSATILAGNTDTQYF. CDR3 nucleotide sequence: TGCAGTGCTACGATACTAGCGGGAAACACAGATACGCAGTATTTT.

This clonotype was recorded many times. This chain joins TRBV3-1 and TRBJ1-5, with 9 bases matching TRBD1. This CDR3 has 14 residues. After removal of 4 bases from V and 6 bases from J, the junction contained 4 bases not matched to a gene. The germline V gene encodes CDR1 LGHDT and CDR2 YNNKEL (reference sequence). The CDR3 loop is CASSPQGAGQPQHF. Written as DNA, the CDR3 is TGTGCCAGCAGCCCACAGGGGGCTGGTCAGCCCCAGCATTTT.

This clonotype was counted only a few times. This chain uses TRBV24-1 with TRBJ2-5, with D unclear. V lost 9 bases and J 3 bases, leaving 13 bases between the germline ends. Germline loops: CDR1 KGHDR, CDR2 SFDVKD. This CDR3 spans 13 amino acids. The CDR3 spells CATQSNSKETQYF. CDR3 DNA: TGTGCCACCCAATCCAACTCGAAAGAGACCCAGTACTTC.

This clonotype was detected ten times or more. The rearrangement joins TRBV7-9 to TRBJ1-2; 7 bases fit TRBD1. Germline V gene lookup returns CDR1 SEHNR and CDR2 FQNEAQ (reference sequence). The CDR3 contains 16 residues. The J segment lost 8 bases and the V segment lost 0 bases, leaving 12 bases of the junction unmatched. Here the CDR3 reads CASSLAVGTAERGYTF. The CDR3 coding sequence is TGTGCCAGCAGCTTAGCGGTGGGGACAGCAGAGAGGGGCTACACCTTC.

This clonotype has a count of ten or more. The chain has TRBV29-1 and TRBJ2-7; no definite D call. Germline assignment: CDR1 SQVTM and CDR2 ANQGSEA. There are 15 residues in the CDR3. V lost 5 bases and J 4 bases, leaving 21 bases between the germline ends. This CDR3 reads CSVLLSGRVDYEQYF. The CDR3 DNA is TGCAGCGTTCTCCTTTCTGGACGGGTGGATTACGAGCAGTACTTC.

This chain joins TRBV27 and TRBJ2-3; 10 bases are shared with TRBD1. Germline V CDR1 and CDR2: MNHEY, SMNVEV (reference sequence). The CDR3 has 15 amino acids. V shed 5 bases and J 4 bases; nucleotides not matched to a gene: 6. DNA of the CDR3: TGTGCCAGCAGTGGACAGGGGGTGTTATCAGATACGCAGTATTTT. This gives the protein CASSGQGVLSDTQYF.

This clonotype was recorded at least ten times. CDR3 sequence reads: CASSLQDRTLEVNTGELFF. The CDR3 DNA is TGTGCCAGCAGCTTACAGGACAGAACGTTGGAGGTCAACACCGGGGAGCTGTTTTTT. V usage is TRBV7-6 and J usage is TRBJ2-2, with TRBD1 as a possible D gene (6 bases). Trimming removed 2 bases from V and 2 bases from J, with 21 bases in between. The CDR3 is 19 residues long. Per germline, CDR1 SGHVS and CDR2 FNYEAQ.

This clonotype was seen at least ten times. This chain connects TRBV24-1 to TRBJ2-3, with 8 bases matching TRBD2. With 3 bases clipped from V and 4 bases from J, the junction kept 5 bases outside the gene matches. Germline V gene sequence: CDR1 KGHDR, CDR2 SFDVKD. The CDR3 contains 15 residues. CDR3 coding DNA: TGTGCCACCAGTGATCAAGGACTAGCATCAGATACGCAGTATTTT. It codes for CATSDQGLASDTQYF.

This clonotype occurred many times. The rearrangement joins TRBV12-3 or TRBV12-4 to TRBJ2-1, with 7 bases that match TRBD2. V shed 8 bases and J 6 bases; nucleotides not matched to a gene: 4. This CDR3 is built from 12 residues. In DNA, the CDR3 is TGTGCCAGCTGGGCGGGAGCCAATGAGCAGTTCTTC. Amino acid sequence: CASWAGANEQFF.

This clonotype has a count of ten or more. The rearrangement links TRBV7-9 to TRBJ1-2; no clear D gene. V shed 5 bases and J shed 8 bases, with 15 bases lying between them. Germline V gives CDR1 SEHNR, CDR2 FQNEAQ (reference sequence). This CDR3 is built from 13 residues. The CDR3 protein is CASSPGMGGGYTF. CDR3 nucleotides: TGTGCCAGCAGCCCCGGTATGGGTGGAGGCTACACCTTC.

This rearrangement joins TRBV7-2 to TRBJ1-6; maybe TRBD1 (5 bases). Germline assignment: CDR1 SGHTA and CDR2 FQGNSA. V was cut by 8 bases and J by 10 bases, with 15 bases left in between. The CDR3 is 13 residues long. The CDR3, as DNA: TGTGCCAGCCTCCGGGGGGTCGGATCACCCCTCCACTTT. Translated, it gives CASLRGVGSPLHF.

This clonotype came up many times. This sequence joins TRBV28 and TRBJ1-5; D might be TRBD1 (5 bases). Germline assignment: CDR1 MDHEN and CDR2 SYDVKM. Trimming cost V 10 bases and J 3 bases, with 19 bases left between them. The CDR3 runs 15 residues. The CDR3 DNA reads TGTGCCACCCGTAGGGGAGGGCACTTCAATCAGCCCCAGCATTTT. This sequence encodes CATRRGGHFNQPQHF.